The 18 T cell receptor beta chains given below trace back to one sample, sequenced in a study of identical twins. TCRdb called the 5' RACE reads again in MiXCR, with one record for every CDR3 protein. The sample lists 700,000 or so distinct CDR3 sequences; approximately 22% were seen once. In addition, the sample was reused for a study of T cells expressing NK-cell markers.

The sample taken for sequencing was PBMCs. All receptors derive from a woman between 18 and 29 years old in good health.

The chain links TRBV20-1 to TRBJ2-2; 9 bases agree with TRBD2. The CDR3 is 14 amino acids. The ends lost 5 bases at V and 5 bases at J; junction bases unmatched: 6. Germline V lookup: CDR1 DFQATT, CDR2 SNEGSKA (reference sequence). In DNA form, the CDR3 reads TGCAGTGCTTCCGGGAGCGGGAGGACCGGGGAGCTGTTTTTT. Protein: CSASGSGRTGELFF.

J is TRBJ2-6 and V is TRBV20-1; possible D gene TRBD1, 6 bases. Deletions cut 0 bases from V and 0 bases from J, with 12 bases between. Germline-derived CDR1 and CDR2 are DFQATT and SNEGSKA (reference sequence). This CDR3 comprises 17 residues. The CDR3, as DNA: TGCAGTGCTAGAGATCTGGACAGTCCCTCTGGGGCCAACGTCCTGACTTTC. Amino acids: CSARDLDSPSGANVLTF.

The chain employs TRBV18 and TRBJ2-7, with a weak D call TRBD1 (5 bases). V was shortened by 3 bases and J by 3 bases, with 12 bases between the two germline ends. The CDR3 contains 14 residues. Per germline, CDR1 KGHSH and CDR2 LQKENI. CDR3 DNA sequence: TGTGCCAGCTCACCGGAAGGGGAAGGCTACGAGCAGTACTTC. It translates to CASSPEGEGYEQYF.

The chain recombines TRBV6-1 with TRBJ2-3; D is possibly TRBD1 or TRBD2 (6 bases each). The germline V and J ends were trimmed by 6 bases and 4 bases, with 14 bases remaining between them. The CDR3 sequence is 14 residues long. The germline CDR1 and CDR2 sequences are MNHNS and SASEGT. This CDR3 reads CASRDRGAADTQYF. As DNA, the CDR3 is TGTGCCAGCAGAGATAGGGGGGCCGCAGATACGCAGTATTTT.

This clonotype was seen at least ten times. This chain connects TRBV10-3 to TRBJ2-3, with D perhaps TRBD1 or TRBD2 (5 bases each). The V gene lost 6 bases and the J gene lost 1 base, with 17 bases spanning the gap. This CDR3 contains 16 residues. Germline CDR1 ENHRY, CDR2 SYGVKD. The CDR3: CAIRRVGTRGTDTQYF. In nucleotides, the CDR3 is TGTGCCATCAGGAGGGTGGGGACCCGCGGCACAGATACGCAGTATTTT.

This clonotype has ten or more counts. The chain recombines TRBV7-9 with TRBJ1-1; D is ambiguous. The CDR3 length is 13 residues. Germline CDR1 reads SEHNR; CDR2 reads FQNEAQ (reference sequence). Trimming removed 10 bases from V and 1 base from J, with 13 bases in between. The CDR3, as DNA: TGTGCCACCGGATATGGCCCGAACACTGAAGCTTTCTTT. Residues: CATGYGPNTEAFF.

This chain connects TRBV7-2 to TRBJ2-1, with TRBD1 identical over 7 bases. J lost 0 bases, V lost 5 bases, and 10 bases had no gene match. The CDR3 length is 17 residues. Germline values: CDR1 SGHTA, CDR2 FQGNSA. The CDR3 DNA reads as TGTGCCAGCAGCCCCTCCCCATGGGACAGCTCCTACAATGAGCAGTTCTTC. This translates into CASSPSPWDSSYNEQFF.

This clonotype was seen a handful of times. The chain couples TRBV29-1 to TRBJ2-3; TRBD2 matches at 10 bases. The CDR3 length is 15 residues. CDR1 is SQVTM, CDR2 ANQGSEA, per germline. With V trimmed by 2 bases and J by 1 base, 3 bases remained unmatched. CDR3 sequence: CSVESLAGGTDTQYF. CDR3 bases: TGCAGCGTTGAATCCCTAGCGGGAGGCACAGATACGCAGTATTTT.

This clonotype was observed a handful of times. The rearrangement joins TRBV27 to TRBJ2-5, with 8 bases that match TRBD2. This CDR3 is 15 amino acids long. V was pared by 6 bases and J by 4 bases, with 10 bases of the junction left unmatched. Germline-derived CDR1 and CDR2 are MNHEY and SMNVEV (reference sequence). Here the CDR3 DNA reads TGTGCCAGCAGCTTAGCGGGATGGGTTCTAGAGACCCAGTACTTC. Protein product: CASSLAGWVLETQYF.

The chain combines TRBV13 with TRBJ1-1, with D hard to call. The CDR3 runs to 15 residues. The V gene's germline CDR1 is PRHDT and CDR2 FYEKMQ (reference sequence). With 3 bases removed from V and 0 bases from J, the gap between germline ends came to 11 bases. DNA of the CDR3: TGTGCCAGCAGCTTTAATCCGCCTTTGAACACTGAAGCTTTCTTT. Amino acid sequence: CASSFNPPLNTEAFF.

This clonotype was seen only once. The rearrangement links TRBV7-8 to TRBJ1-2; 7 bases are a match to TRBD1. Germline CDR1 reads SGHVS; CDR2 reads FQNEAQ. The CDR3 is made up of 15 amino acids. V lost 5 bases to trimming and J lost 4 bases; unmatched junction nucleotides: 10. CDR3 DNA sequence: TGTGCCAGCAGCCGCCGGGTCCAGGGGGGCTATGGCTACACCTTC. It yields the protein CASSRRVQGGYGYTF.

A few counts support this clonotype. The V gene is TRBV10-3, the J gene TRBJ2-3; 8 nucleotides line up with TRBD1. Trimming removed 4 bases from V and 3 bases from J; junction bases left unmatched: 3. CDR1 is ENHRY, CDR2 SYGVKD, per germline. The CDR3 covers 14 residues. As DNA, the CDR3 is TGTGCCATCAGTGGCCAGGGGGCAACAGATACGCAGTATTTT. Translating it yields CAISGQGATDTQYF.

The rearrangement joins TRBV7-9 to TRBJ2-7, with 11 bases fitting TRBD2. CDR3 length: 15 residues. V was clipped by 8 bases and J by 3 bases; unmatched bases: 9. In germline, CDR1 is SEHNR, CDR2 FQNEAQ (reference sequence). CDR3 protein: CASDSGTSGVYEQYF. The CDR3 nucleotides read TGTGCCAGCGATTCCGGGACTAGCGGCGTCTACGAGCAGTACTTC.

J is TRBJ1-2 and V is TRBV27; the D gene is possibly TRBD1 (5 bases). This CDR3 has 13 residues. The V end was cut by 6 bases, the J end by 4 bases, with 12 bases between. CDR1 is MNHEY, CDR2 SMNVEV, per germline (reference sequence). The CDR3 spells CASSRGVLYGYTF. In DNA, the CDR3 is TGTGCCAGCAGCCGAGGGGTCCTCTATGGCTACACCTTC.

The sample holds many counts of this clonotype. CDR3 nucleotide sequence: TGTGCCAGCAGTCCGGGAGGCCGGGAGCTGTTTTTT. This sequence encodes CASSPGGRELFF. The chain combines TRBV27 with TRBJ2-2; 7 positions agree with TRBD2. The CDR3 has 12 residues. From germline, CDR1 is MNHEY and CDR2 SMNVEV (reference sequence). Trimming took 5 bases from V and 9 from J; bases not matched to a gene: 3.

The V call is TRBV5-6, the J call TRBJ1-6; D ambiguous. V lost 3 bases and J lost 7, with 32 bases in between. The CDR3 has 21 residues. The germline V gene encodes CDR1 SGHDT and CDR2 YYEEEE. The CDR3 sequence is CASSSGLLSSKSTPLNSPLHF. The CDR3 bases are TGTGCCAGCAGCTCCGGGCTGTTGAGCTCGAAATCTACCCCCTTAAATTCACCCCTCCACTTT. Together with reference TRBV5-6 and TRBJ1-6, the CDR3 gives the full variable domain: DAGVTQSPTHLIKTRGQQVTLRCSPKSGHDTVSWYQQALGQGPQFIFQYYEEEERQRGNFPDRFSGHQFPNYSSELNVNALLLGDSALYLCASSSGLLSSKSTPLNSPLHFGNGTRLTVT.

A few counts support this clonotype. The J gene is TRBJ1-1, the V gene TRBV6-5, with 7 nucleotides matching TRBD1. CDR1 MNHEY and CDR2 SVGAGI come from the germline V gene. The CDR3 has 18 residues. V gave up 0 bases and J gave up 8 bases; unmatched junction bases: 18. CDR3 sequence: CASSYSIYPGQDDFEAFF. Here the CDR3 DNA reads TGTGCCAGCAGTTACTCGATTTATCCAGGACAGGACGATTTCGAAGCTTTCTTT.

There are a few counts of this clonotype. In DNA, the CDR3 is TGTGCCACCAGCATGGTAGGGGCGGCCTACGAGCAGTACTTC. This sequence encodes CATSMVGAAYEQYF. The chain uses TRBV15 and TRBJ2-7; possibly TRBD1 for D (5 bases). Trimming removed 4 bases from V and 2 bases from J, with 12 bases in between. Germline V gene lookup returns CDR1 LNHNV and CDR2 YYDKDF (reference sequence). The CDR3 has 14 amino acids.